The 31 T cell receptor beta chains below come from one sample, sequenced in a study of CD8 T cells in Susac syndrome. The RNA input was 0.5 to 1 ug, and it was reverse transcribed with random hexamers. TCRdb analysed the immunoSEQ multiplex PCR reads with MiXCR anew, one entry per CDR3 protein. The sample holds about 290,000 distinct CDR3 sequences, 85% seen once. Source material: CD8+ T cells from PBMCs. These TCRs come from a human donor with multiple sclerosis.

The chain joins TRBV9 to TRBJ2-7; D may be TRBD1 or TRBD2 (6 bases each). Germline V gives CDR1 SGDLS, CDR2 YYNGEE. Trimming left V 0 bases short and J 5 bases short, with 15 bases between. CDR3 length: 15 amino acids. Here the CDR3 reads CASSVGAGGGNEQYF. CDR3 sequence (DNA): TGTGCCAGCAGCGTAGGAGCCGGGGGCGGGAACGAGCAGTACTTC.

The rearrangement uses TRBV7-2 and TRBJ2-7; D is perhaps TRBD1 (6 bases). Germline V CDR1 and CDR2: SGHTA, FQGNSA. There are 15 residues in the CDR3. V lost 2 bases and J lost 6, with 17 bases in between. CDR3 coding DNA: TGTGCCAGCAGCTTAACACAGGGTGTGGTCGCCGAGCAGTACTTC. Amino acid sequence: CASSLTQGVVAEQYF.

The chain employs TRBV15 and TRBJ1-4; D remains unclear. The length of the CDR3 is 16 residues. The V gene's germline CDR1 is LNHNV and CDR2 YYDKDF (reference sequence). Trimming took 1 base from V and 0 from J, leaving 9 bases between them. CDR3 nucleotides: TGTGCCACCAGCAGAGGCAGGACGGCAACTAATGAAAAACTGTTTTTT. This translates into CATSRGRTATNEKLFF. The complete variable domain, with remaining parts taken from reference TRBV15 and TRBJ1-4, reads DAMVIQNPRYQVTQFGKPVTLSCSQTLNHNVMYWYQQKSSQAPKLLFHYYDKDFNNEADTPDNFQSRRPNTSFCFLDIRSPGLGDTAMYLCATSRGRTATNEKLFFGSGTQLSVL.

The rearrangement links TRBV11-2 to TRBJ2-7; D may correspond to TRBD1 or TRBD2 (5 bases each). The CDR3 runs to 15 residues. Germline loops: CDR1 SGHAT, CDR2 FQNNGV. V lost 5 bases to trimming and J lost 11 bases, with 25 bases between them. CDR3 in DNA: TGTGCCAGCAGCCCGGCCCACAAACCGGGACCATGGGAGTACTTC. Translating it yields CASSPAHKPGPWEYF.

The V call is TRBV12-3 or TRBV12-4, the J call TRBJ1-3; a weak D match, TRBD1 (5 bases). V was shortened by 3 bases and J by 0 bases, with 15 bases between the two germline ends. This CDR3 is built from 17 residues. Written as DNA, the CDR3 is TGTGCCAGCAGTTTCGGCAGGGCACTTAGCTCTGGAAACACCATATATTTT. It specifies CASSFGRALSSGNTIYF.

The chain couples TRBV28 to TRBJ2-7; 7 bases agree with TRBD2. The trim removed 7 bases at V and 0 bases at J, leaving 12 bases unmatched. CDR3 length equals 16 residues. CDR1 MDHEN and CDR2 SYDVKM come from the germline V gene. The DNA of the CDR3 is TGTGCCAGCACCCCCCTGCGGGGGACCCTCTCCTACGAGCAGTACTTC. Encoded protein: CASTPLRGTLSYEQYF.

This clonotype came up a few times. This chain uses TRBV6-2 or TRBV6-3 with TRBJ2-7; weak D call: TRBD1 (6 bases). Germline lookup yields CDR1 MNHEY and CDR2 SVGEGT. The CDR3 consists of 14 residues. V shed 2 bases and J shed 0 bases, with 8 bases lying between them. The chain's CDR3 is CASSYGGFSYEQYF. The DNA of the CDR3 is TGTGCCAGCAGTTACGGGGGCTTCTCCTACGAGCAGTACTTC.

This clonotype came up once. This rearrangement joins TRBV5-1 to TRBJ2-1, with a possible D match to TRBD1 (6 bases). V lost 0 bases, J lost 6 bases, and 7 bases lay in between. Germline V lookup: CDR1 SGHRS, CDR2 YFSETQ. This CDR3 region has 13 residues. For the CDR3, the DNA is TGCGCCAGCAGCTTGGAACAGGGCAATGAGCAGTTCTTC. Its translation is CASSLEQGNEQFF.

The chain couples TRBV29-1 to TRBJ2-2, with D possibly matching TRBD2 (5 bases). V lost 0 bases and J 6 bases, leaving 8 bases between the germline ends. The CDR3 is 13 residues long. The germline V gene has CDR1 SQVTM and CDR2 ANQGSEA. CDR3 residues: CSVEEKEAGELFF. DNA for the CDR3: TGCAGCGTTGAAGAGAAGGAGGCCGGGGAGCTGTTTTTT.

As regards this clonotype: As the CDR3 is not closed by the conserved phenylalanine or tryptophan, this likely results from a read error. The chain employs TRBV10-3 and TRBJ2-1; no firm D call. The germline V and J ends were trimmed by 0 bases and 8 bases, with 17 bases remaining between them. Germline V CDR1 and CDR2: ENHRY, SYGVKD. The CDR3 spans 16 residues. The CDR3 spells CAISESTDLLGHEQFL. The CDR3 region has the DNA TGTGCCATCAGTGAGTCGACGGACCTTCTCGGGCATGAGCAGTTCCTC.

The chain employs TRBV20-1 and TRBJ2-3, with D tentatively TRBD2 (5 bases). Germline assignment: CDR1 DFQATT and CDR2 SNEGSKA (reference sequence). V dropped 0 bases and J dropped 4 bases, with 14 bases sitting between them. The CDR3 runs 15 residues. DNA for the CDR3: TGCAGTGCTAGAGATTTTACGGGAACGGCAGATACGCAGTATTTT. Protein: CSARDFTGTADTQYF.

The chain has TRBV7-8 and TRBJ2-3; possibly TRBD2 for D (6 bases). Germline-derived CDR1 and CDR2 are SGHVS and FQNEAQ. V was pared by 0 bases and J by 2 bases, with 9 bases between. This CDR3 comprises 15 residues. The DNA of the CDR3 is TGTGCCAGCAGCTTAGCTGGGACTGACACAGATACGCAGTATTTT. Translating gives CASSLAGTDTDTQYF.

The gene calls are TRBV5-1 and TRBJ1-4, with D maybe TRBD1 (6 bases). From germline, CDR1 is SGHRS and CDR2 YFSETQ. With 4 bases removed from V and 0 bases from J, the gap between germline ends came to 10 bases. The CDR3 totals 15 residues. The CDR3 DNA is TGCGCCAGCAGCCCAGGGGACGCAACTAATGAAAAACTGTTTTTT. Amino acid sequence: CASSPGDATNEKLFF.

The chain uses TRBV7-2 and TRBJ2-7; the D gene is possibly TRBD1 (5 bases). The ends were cut back, 6 bases at V and 1 base at J, with 13 bases in the middle. The germline V gene encodes CDR1 SGHTA and CDR2 FQGNSA. This CDR3 contains 14 residues. The CDR3 DNA follows: TGTGCCAGCAGTTTGGCAGGGCCATCCTACGAGCAGTACTTC. Translated: CASSLAGPSYEQYF. Based on the CDR3 plus reference TRBV7-2 and TRBJ2-7, the full variable domain is GAGVSQSPSNKVTEKGKDVELRCDPISGHTALYWYRQSLGQGLEFLIYFQGNSAPDKSGLPSDRFSAERTGGSVSTLTIQRTQQEDSAVYLCASSLAGPSYEQYFGPGTRLTVT.

This chain joins TRBV5-8 and TRBJ2-3; tentative D call: TRBD2 (5 bases). The CDR3 contains 17 residues. Trimming left V 0 bases short and J 0 bases short, with 14 bases between. Germline CDR1 and CDR2: SGHTS and YDEGEE. The CDR3 sequence is CASSLDGVNLSTDTQYF. The CDR3 nucleotides are TGTGCCAGCAGCTTGGACGGGGTGAACTTAAGCACAGATACGCAGTATTTT.

This clonotype was observed a single time. V usage is TRBV7-9 and J usage is TRBJ1-1; D unresolved. The CDR3 loop spans 14 amino acids. Germline lookup yields CDR1 SEHNR and CDR2 FQNEAQ (reference sequence). V gave up 8 bases and J gave up 7 bases, with 20 bases separating them. In DNA, the CDR3 is TGTGCCAGCGGCCCCCCCGGGAAGGGAGTTGAAGCTTTCTTT. Encoded protein: CASGPPGKGVEAFF.

This rearrangement joins TRBV27 to TRBJ2-2, with D unresolved. The CDR3 has 11 residues. V lost 6 bases and J lost 8, with 7 bases in between. CDR1 MNHEY and CDR2 SMNVEV come from the germline V gene (reference sequence). Here the CDR3 reads CASRGFGELFF. The CDR3 bases are TGTGCCAGCAGAGGGTTTGGGGAGCTGTTTTTT.

This clonotype turned up a few times. The gene calls are TRBV6-5 and TRBJ1-5; D remains ambiguous. Trimming pared 0 bases from V and 1 base from J, leaving 7 bases between. The CDR3 is 15 amino acids. Germline V gene data show CDR1 as MNHEY and CDR2 as SVGAGI. The CDR3 spells CASSYSIVSNQPQHF. The CDR3 DNA sequence: TGTGCCAGCAGTTACTCGATAGTAAGCAATCAGCCCCAGCATTTT.

This clonotype appeared a single time. This rearrangement joins TRBV27 to TRBJ2-2; 9 bases align to TRBD1. Unmatched junction bases numbered 14, after V lost 7 bases and J lost 5 bases. This CDR3 is built from 17 residues. Germline V gives CDR1 MNHEY, CDR2 SMNVEV (reference sequence). CDR3: CASTPSPGQGGTGELFF. CDR3 sequence (DNA): TGTGCCAGCACTCCATCCCCGGGACAGGGAGGAACCGGGGAGCTGTTTTTT.

Here the CDR3 DNA reads TGTGCCAGCAGCGGGACTAGCAACGGGTACAATGAGCAGTTCTTC. It yields the protein CASSGTSNGYNEQFF. This chain connects TRBV28 to TRBJ2-1, with 9 positions matching TRBD2. CDR1 and CDR2 (germline): MDHEN, SYDVKM. Losses at the gene ends were 6 bases for V and 4 bases for J; bases not matched to a gene: 7. The CDR3 sequence is 15 residues long.

V is TRBV11-2 and J is TRBJ2-1; D could derive from TRBD1 or TRBD2 (5 bases each). This CDR3 has 18 residues. CDR1 and CDR2 (germline): SGHAT, FQNNGV. Deletions cut 2 bases from V and 0 bases from J, with 17 bases between. In DNA form, the CDR3 reads TGTGCCAGCAGCTTAAACCGGGGACGCCCAAGCTCCTACAATGAGCAGTTCTTC. Translated, it gives CASSLNRGRPSSYNEQFF.

The J gene is TRBJ1-2, the V gene TRBV27; D may be TRBD1 (5 bases). Germline loops: CDR1 MNHEY, CDR2 SMNVEV (reference sequence). This CDR3 region has 14 residues. Trimming shortened V by 2 bases and J by 5 bases, and 12 bases separated the two germline ends. The CDR3 loop reads CASSLNPGYYGYTF. In DNA, the CDR3 is TGTGCCAGCAGTTTAAACCCAGGGTATTATGGCTACACCTTC.

The gene calls are TRBV19 and TRBJ1-1; TRBD1 is a possible D gene (5 bases). With 1 base removed from V and 5 bases from J, the gap between germline ends came to 8 bases. The CDR3 spans 13 residues. Per the germline V gene, CDR1 is LNHDA and CDR2 is SQIVND (reference sequence). CDR3: CASSIGGMTEAFF. DNA for the CDR3: TGTGCCAGTAGTATAGGGGGGATGACTGAAGCTTTCTTT. Full variable domain (remainder filled in from reference TRBV19 and TRBJ1-1): DGGITQSPKYLFRKEGQNVTLSCEQNLNHDAMYWYRQDPGQGLRLIYYSQIVNDFQKGDIAEGYSVSREKKESFPLTVTSAQKNPTAFYLCASSIGGMTEAFFGQGTRLTVV.

The V gene is TRBV4-1, the J gene TRBJ2-7; TRBD2 matches at 7 bases. Germline V gene sequence: CDR1 MGHRA, CDR2 YSYEKL. The V and J ends lost 0 bases and 11 bases, in that order; junction bases with no gene match: 10. The CDR3 consists of 14 residues. The CDR3 region has the DNA TGCGCCAGCAGCCAAGATGCGGGAGCCGCTCTGGAGTACTTC. Its protein is CASSQDAGAALEYF.

CDR3 in amino acids: CASSPLTGRGSYGYTF. As DNA, the CDR3 is TGTGCCAGCTCACCGCTGACAGGGAGGGGGAGCTATGGCTACACCTTC. The J gene is TRBJ1-2, the V gene TRBV18; 7 bases align to TRBD1. Trimming cost V 3 bases and J 4 bases; bases outside gene matches: 11. The germline V gene encodes CDR1 KGHSH and CDR2 LQKENI. There are 16 residues in the CDR3.

The gene calls are TRBV7-9 and TRBJ1-2; 7 positions agree with TRBD1. J was trimmed by 8 bases and V by 5 bases; bases with no gene match: 5. The CDR3 runs 12 residues. CDR1 SEHNR and CDR2 FQNEAQ come from the germline V gene (reference sequence). The CDR3 is CASSDQGGGYTF. In DNA form, the CDR3 reads TGTGCCAGCAGCGATCAGGGGGGAGGCTACACCTTC.

The chain joins TRBV20-1 to TRBJ2-1; 14 nucleotides line up with TRBD2. The CDR3 totals 19 residues. Germline V gene data show CDR1 as DFQATT and CDR2 as SNEGSKA (reference sequence). J was trimmed by 0 bases and V by 0 bases; bases with no gene match: 7. CDR3: CSARDVTSGREFSYNEQFF. CDR3 DNA: TGCAGTGCTAGAGACGTGACTAGCGGGAGGGAATTCTCCTACAATGAGCAGTTCTTC.

The V call is TRBV6-1, the J call TRBJ2-3; tentative D call: TRBD2 (5 bases). The V gene's germline CDR1 is MNHNS and CDR2 SASEGT. The CDR3 runs 16 residues. With 6 bases removed from V and 1 base from J, the gap between germline ends came to 17 bases. The CDR3 is CASRAGEPRRTDTQYF. CDR3 nucleotides: TGTGCCAGCAGGGCCGGGGAGCCCCGTCGCACAGATACGCAGTATTTT.

This rearrangement joins TRBV5-6 to TRBJ1-4; D call uncertain. The V gene lost 5 bases and the J gene lost 4 bases, with 15 bases spanning the gap. The germline V gene has CDR1 SGHDT and CDR2 YYEEEE. CDR3 length: 15 residues. The CDR3 is CASSNLDGLNEKLFF. DNA for the CDR3: TGTGCCAGCAGTAACTTGGACGGCCTTAATGAAAAACTGTTTTTT.

The CDR3 here is CASSTHTSGIYNEQFF. As DNA, the CDR3 is TGTGCCAGCAGTACTCACACTAGCGGGATCTACAATGAGCAGTTCTTC. The gene calls are TRBV27 and TRBJ2-1; 10 nucleotides align to TRBD2. Germline CDR1 reads MNHEY; CDR2 reads SMNVEV (reference sequence). This CDR3 region has 16 residues. With V trimmed by 5 bases and J by 3 bases, 7 bases remained unmatched.

V gene TRBV6-1 combines with J gene TRBJ2-7, with 10 bases matching TRBD2. Germline V gene lookup returns CDR1 MNHNS and CDR2 SASEGT. J gave up 6 bases and V 5 bases, and 16 bases lay outside the gene matches. This CDR3 has 17 residues. The CDR3, as DNA: TGTGCCAGCAGTCCAACTACACCCACTAGCGGGATGGGCGAGCAGTACTTC. It codes for CASSPTTPTSGMGEQYF.